This T cell receptor (beta chain) was profiled in a study of radiotherapy plus CTLA-4 blockade in lung cancer. Study overall: Objective responses were seen in about a sixth of patients, disease control in roughly 30%. Study conclusions and caveats: Early clonal dynamics of blood T cells, together with interferon-beta, were reported as the best response predictor.

Some clones are missing from TCRdb's copy, which holds only in-frame ones; the method was immunoSEQ multiplex PCR. This table has about 30,000 clones, 70% to 85% appearing once. Lung cancer patients with chemo-refractory metastatic non-small-cell disease were given focal radiation plus CTLA-4 blockade with ipilimumab. Points on this clone: As yet, its antigen is unknown.

The sequence derives from a human donor with non-small cell lung cancer who had stable disease on radiotherapy plus ipilimumab. The source material was peripheral blood, sampled from a patient treated with radiotherapy plus ipilimumab.

CDR3 in DNA: TGTGCCAGCAGCCAACGGGACGGACATGGCTACACCTTC. It codes for CASSQRDGHGYTF. The rearrangement uses TRBV7-3 and TRBJ1-2; a weak D match, TRBD1 (5 bases). This CDR3 is built from 13 residues. V dropped 5 bases and J dropped 6 bases, with 13 bases sitting between them. Germline CDR1 SGHTA, CDR2 FQGTGA.